These T cell receptor beta chains were read from a single sample in a study of cytomegalovirus exposure and HLA in healthy donors. Profiling relied on immunoSEQ multiplex PCR, and the TCRdb table lists in-frame clones only, not all of them. This sample has around 180,000 clones, with over 60% found just once. The sequencing input was PBMCs. These TCRs come from a girl between 10 and 17 years old in good health and CMV-seronegative. Both conserved end residues are part of each CDR3. Fields, in order: J gene, D gene, clone size, V gene, CDR3 DNA, CDR3 protein. D genes are given only for firm matches. Expanded clones are given a class, and other clones once, few, many or no size at all.

>TRBJ2-1|TRBD2|NA|TRBV27
TGTGCCAGCAGGCTCGGACTAGCCTCGCCCCATGAGCAGTTCTTC
CASRLGLASPHEQFF
>TRBJ2-5|TRBD2|NA|TRBV4-2
TGTGCCAGCAGCCAAGGGGAACTAGCGGGGGGGATACAAGAGACCCAGTACTTC
CASSQGELAGGIQETQYF
>TRBJ1-1|NA|NA|TRBV6-5
TGTGCCAGCAGTTACTCGAACAGATTAGACACTGAAGCTTTCTTT
CASSYSNRLDTEAFF
>TRBJ1-5|TRBD1|NA|TRBV27
TGTGCCAGCAGTGGGAAGACAGGGTTCAATCAGCCCCAGCATTTT
CASSGKTGFNQPQHF
>TRBJ2-1|TRBD2|NA|TRBV9
TGTGCCAGCAGCGGCTACCGGGGGGGAAGCTCCTACAATGAGCAGTTCTTC
CASSGYRGGSSYNEQFF
>TRBJ2-1|NA|NA|TRBV27
TGTGCCAGCAGTTTGGGCGGGACTGAGCAGTTCTTC
CASSLGGTEQFF
>TRBJ1-3|NA|NA|TRBV4-2
TGTGCCAGCAGCCAAGATCTAGGTGCTTTCTCTGGAAACACCATATATTTT
CASSQDLGAFSGNTIYF
>TRBJ2-3|NA|once|TRBV9
TGTGCCAGCGGTGGGGCGGGGGCCCGCACAGATACGCAGTATTTT
CASGGAGARTDTQYF
>TRBJ1-1|NA|few|TRBV9
TGTGCCAGCAGCGTAGAGCCCCACACTGAAGCTTTCTTT
CASSVEPHTEAFF
>TRBJ2-5|TRBD2|NA|TRBV7-7
TGTGCTAGCAGCTTAGTGCCAGGGCTAGCGGGCCGGGAGACCCAGTACTTC
CASSLVPGLAGRETQYF
>TRBJ2-1|NA|once|TRBV18
TGTGCCAGCTCACCTAGTTCCCGGAGCTCCTACAATGAGCAGTTCTTC
CASSPSSRSSYNEQFF
>TRBJ2-5|NA|NA|TRBV5-4
TGTGCCAGCAGCCCCCCCTACCAAGAGACCCAGTACTTC
CASSPPYQETQYF
>TRBJ2-1|TRBD1|NA|TRBV9
TGTGCCAGCAGCGTAGCCTTGGGGACAGCCTACAATGAGCAGTTCTTC
CASSVALGTAYNEQFF
>TRBJ2-5|TRBD2|NA|TRBV7-2
TGTGCCAGCAGCTCCATGGGCGGGGGGAACCAAGAGACCCAGTACTTC
CASSSMGGGNQETQYF
>TRBJ2-5|TRBD2|NA|TRBV5-1
TGCGCCAGCAGCTCTGGACGGCAGGGAGGGGAGACCCAGTACTTC
CASSSGRQGGETQYF
>TRBJ1-1|NA|NA|TRBV11-2
TGTGCCAGCACCTCTTTGAGACACCTGAACACTGAAGCTTTCTTT
CASTSLRHLNTEAFF
>TRBJ2-1|TRBD2|NA|TRBV7-9
TGTGCCAGCAGCTTTTTGACGGGGGGAGACAATGAGCAGTTCTTC
CASSFLTGGDNEQFF
>TRBJ2-5|TRBD2|few|TRBV10-3
TGTGCCGCCGGTACCGGGACTAGCGGAGGGGAGACCCAGTACTTC
CAAGTGTSGGETQYF
>TRBJ2-3|NA|few|TRBV6-5
TGTGCCAGCACTCCAGCAGGGTCAGATACGCAGTATTTT
CASTPAGSDTQYF
>TRBJ1-2|NA|NA|TRBV6-5
TGTGCCAGCACCCCCGGAGAGGGCGGCTACACCTTC
CASTPGEGGYTF
>TRBJ1-1|TRBD1|NA|TRBV19
TGTGCCAGTAGTTCGGGACAGGGGGCGGTCAGCTCTGAAGCTTTCTTT
CASSSGQGAVSSEAFF
>TRBJ1-6|NA|NA|TRBV7-9
TGTGCCAGCAGCTGGGAAGCGGAGACTTCACCCCTCCACTTT
CASSWEAETSPLHF
>TRBJ1-2|NA|NA|TRBV5-4
TGTGCCAGTAGCGAACTAGGACCACCCGTCCCCTATGGCTACACCTTC
CASSELGPPVPYGYTF
>TRBJ2-1|NA|NA|TRBV5-1
TGCGCCAGCAGCTTCACAGGCCCTGAGCAGTTCTTC
CASSFTGPEQFF
>TRBJ1-6|TRBD1|once|TRBV6-5
TGTGCCAGCAAAATACAGGGGCGAAGTTCACCCCTCCACTTT
CASKIQGRSSPLHF